These 18 T cell receptor beta chains came from one sample sequenced in a study of blood T cell repertoires in COVID-19. The repertoire was sequenced with immunoSEQ multiplex PCR; TCRdb's copy has only in-frame clones and lacks some. The repertoire holds approximately 300,000 clones, with approximately 92% as singletons. The specimen was PBMCs or T cells enriched from blood (not recorded which). The receptors were gathered from a woman between 25 and 40 years old who had recovered from COVID-19.

This chain joins TRBV5-1 and TRBJ2-3; TRBD1 agrees at 7 bases. Trimming removed 6 bases from V and 3 bases from J; junction bases left unmatched: 7. The germline V gene has CDR1 SGHRS and CDR2 YFSETQ. CDR3 length: 14 residues. DNA for the CDR3: TGCGCCAGCAACGAATCAGGGGGAACAGATACGCAGTATTTT. Residues: CASNESGGTDTQYF.

The chain carries TRBV6-5 and TRBJ1-5, with TRBD1 as a possible D gene (6 bases). CDR1 and CDR2 (germline): MNHEY, SVGAGI. The CDR3 runs 15 residues. V lost 3 bases and J lost 2, with 11 bases in between. The CDR3 sequence is CASSYDHRGNQPQHF. The CDR3 DNA follows: TGTGCCAGCAGTTATGACCACAGGGGCAATCAGCCCCAGCATTTT.

The genes are TRBV11-2 and TRBJ2-2; 7 nucleotides match TRBD1. This CDR3 region has 15 residues. Trimming took 6 bases from V and 5 from J; bases not matched to a gene: 9. Germline assignment: CDR1 SGHAT and CDR2 FQNNGV. This CDR3 reads CASSTGALFTGELFF. The CDR3 DNA sequence: TGTGCCAGCAGTACAGGGGCCCTTTTTACCGGGGAGCTGTTTTTT.

This CDR3 is CASSSSTTSLVSQHF. For the CDR3, the DNA is TGTGCCAGCAGTTCGAGTACTACTTCTTTGGTATCCCAGCATTTT. The chain is built from TRBV28 and TRBJ1-5; D is unresolved. There are 15 residues in the CDR3. From germline, CDR1 is MDHEN and CDR2 SYDVKM. V was trimmed by 4 bases and J by 11 bases, leaving 21 bases between them.

The chain joins TRBV15 to TRBJ1-5; TRBD1 is a possible D gene (6 bases). The V gene's germline CDR1 is LNHNV and CDR2 YYDKDF (reference sequence). The V gene lost 0 bases and the J gene lost 7 bases, with 13 bases spanning the gap. The CDR3 covers 15 residues. CDR3 DNA sequence: TGTGCCACCAGCAGAGATGAACAGGGCTGGCAGCCCCAGCATTTT. Translated: CATSRDEQGWQPQHF.

The chain uses TRBV4-2 and TRBJ1-4; D uncertain. From germline, CDR1 is LGHNA and CDR2 YNFKEQ. V was pared by 0 bases and J by 8 bases, with 10 bases between. This CDR3 is built from 14 residues. CDR3: CASSQDRGWEKLFF. The CDR3 bases are TGTGCCAGCAGCCAAGATCGAGGGTGGGAAAAACTGTTTTTT.

This rearrangement joins TRBV28 to TRBJ2-4; D possibly corresponds to TRBD2 (6 bases). V lost 2 bases and J 6 bases, leaving 11 bases between the germline ends. The CDR3 is 14 amino acids. Germline CDR1 MDHEN, CDR2 SYDVKM. CDR3 in amino acids: CASSLGAGGNIQYF. In DNA, the CDR3 is TGTGCCAGCAGTTTAGGGGCCGGGGGAAACATTCAGTACTTC.

The chain joins TRBV19 to TRBJ2-7, with 8 nucleotides matching TRBD1. CDR3 size: 15 residues. Germline-derived CDR1 and CDR2 are LNHDA and SQIVND (reference sequence). V lost 1 base to trimming and J lost 4 bases; unmatched junction nucleotides: 6. The CDR3 DNA is TGTGCCAGTAGTATAGGCACAGGGGGTTTATACGAGCAGTACTTC. Its translation is CASSIGTGGLYEQYF.

The chain recombines TRBV7-3 with TRBJ2-2; D unresolved. Germline V gene lookup returns CDR1 SGHTA and CDR2 FQGTGA. The CDR3 consists of 13 residues. V gave up 1 base and J gave up 3 bases, with 3 bases separating them. CDR3 bases: TGTGCCAGCAGCTTAATATACACCGGGGAGCTGTTTTTT. Translating it yields CASSLIYTGELFF.

This clone was seen only a few times. V is TRBV28 and J is TRBJ1-2; the D gene is possibly TRBD1 (6 bases). The CDR3 has 14 residues. In germline, CDR1 is MDHEN, CDR2 SYDVKM. Trimming left V 5 bases short and J 2 bases short, with 12 bases between. CDR3 sequence (DNA): TGTGCCAGCAGTCTCCCGGGGGGCAACTATGGCTACACCTTC. It encodes CASSLPGGNYGYTF.

This clone was picked up one time. The genes are TRBV6-5 and TRBJ2-7, with TRBD1 as a possible D gene (5 bases). CDR1 MNHEY and CDR2 SVGAGI come from the germline V gene. CDR3 length equals 15 residues. V gave up 0 bases and J gave up 0 bases, with 9 bases separating them. This CDR3 reads CASSYSSQGSYEQYF. CDR3 bases: TGTGCCAGCAGTTACTCGAGCCAGGGCTCCTACGAGCAGTACTTC.

The J gene is TRBJ2-1, the V gene TRBV24-1; D remains ambiguous. The CDR3 is 14 amino acids. Germline values: CDR1 KGHDR, CDR2 SFDVKD. The V gene lost 1 base and the J gene lost 4 bases, with 7 bases spanning the gap. CDR3 in DNA: TGTGCCACCAGTGATTTAGCAGCGTACAATGAGCAGTTCTTC. Protein product: CATSDLAAYNEQFF.

The gene calls are TRBV28 and TRBJ2-1, with D maybe TRBD2 (5 bases). V lost 2 bases to trimming and J lost 4 bases, with 12 bases between them. CDR3 length: 15 amino acids. Germline-derived CDR1 and CDR2 are MDHEN and SYDVKM. CDR3 sequence reads: CASSLGEFGYNEQFF. CDR3 DNA: TGTGCCAGCAGTTTAGGGGAGTTCGGTTACAATGAGCAGTTCTTC.

In this sample, this clone turned up once. The chain employs TRBV4-2 and TRBJ2-3, with D possibly matching TRBD2 (6 bases). The CDR3 is 18 residues long. The V end lost 3 bases, the J end lost 0 bases, and 19 bases lay between the germline ends. CDR1 is LGHNA, CDR2 YNFKEQ, per germline. The CDR3 DNA is TGTGCCAGCAGCCACGGGTGGTTGCGGGGTTCTAGCACAGATACGCAGTATTTT. Residues: CASSHGWLRGSSTDTQYF.

V is TRBV7-8 and J is TRBJ2-3; 7 bases fit TRBD2. The germline V gene has CDR1 SGHVS and CDR2 FQNEAQ. Germline trimming cut 5 bases from V and 6 bases from J; bases unmatched to any gene: 17. This CDR3 is built from 17 residues. CDR3 in amino acids: CASSPRLGAGEPDTQYF. The CDR3 DNA reads TGTGCCAGCAGCCCCCGTTTGGGTGCGGGAGAACCGGATACGCAGTATTTT.

The chain recombines TRBV19 with TRBJ1-6, with unresolved D. The V gene's germline CDR1 is LNHDA and CDR2 SQIVND (reference sequence). The CDR3 is made up of 18 amino acids. Trimming cost V 5 bases and J 3 bases, with 20 bases left between them. CDR3 DNA: TGTGCCAGTAGTTCCCATCCGGGGAGGCGGAACTATAATTCACCCCTCCACTTT. Translated: CASSSHPGRRNYNSPLHF.

The chain recombines TRBV11-2 with TRBJ2-3; 8 nucleotides match TRBD2. Per germline, CDR1 SGHAT and CDR2 FQNNGV. V lost 4 bases and J lost 0; bases outside the gene matches: 3. CDR3 length: 15 residues. CDR3 in amino acids: CASSWSGGSTDTQYF. CDR3 DNA sequence: TGTGCCAGCAGCTGGTCGGGGGGGAGCACAGATACGCAGTATTTT.

This rearrangement joins TRBV18 to TRBJ1-1; no reliable D call. The germline V gene encodes CDR1 KGHSH and CDR2 LQKENI. The CDR3 length is 13 residues. V gave up 3 bases and J gave up 5 bases, with 10 bases separating them. The CDR3 loop is CASSPEGRTEAFF. The CDR3 DNA reads TGTGCCAGCTCACCTGAGGGTCGAACTGAAGCTTTCTTT. Full variable domain (missing parts from reference TRBV18 and TRBJ1-1): NAGVMQNPRHLVRRRGQEARLRCSPMKGHSHVYWYRQLPEEGLKFMVYLQKENIIDESGMPKERFSAEFPKEGPSILRIQQVVRGDSAAYFCASSPEGRTEAFFGQGTRLTVV.